Listed below are T cell receptor beta chains from one sample, sequenced in a study of cytomegalovirus exposure and HLA in healthy donors. The data were produced by immunoSEQ multiplex PCR, yet TCRdb's version contains in-frame clones alone and is incomplete. The table includes some 130,000 clones, approximately 80% detected once. The sequenced sample consisted of PBMCs. These receptors all stem from a man between 18 and 29 years old in good health and CMV-seronegative. Both conserved end residues are trimmed from each CDR3. Where a row states a size, it is once, few, many or the class of an expanded clone; other rows omit it.

ASSSGGKQPQH TRBV28 11 NA
AISFDRGGYT TRBV10-3 10 NA
ASSFGLAGAHEQY TRBV5-1 13 NA
ASRDADRLTGNTEAF TRBV4-3 15 NA
AWGQGNSGANVLT TRBV30 13 few
ASVGLNNSPLH TRBV10-2 11 NA
ASSVAAGRTEAF TRBV9 12 few
ASRAPGSNYGYT TRBV6-5 12 NA
ASSYLVAQGPYGYT TRBV6-5 14 NA
ASSVAAGHLNYGYT TRBV9 14 NA
ASSQEAGRKGTEAF TRBV4-3 14 NA
ASSLSRESYGYT TRBV27 12 NA
ASSEDRVRSPLH TRBV28 12 NA
ASSYLATSGNTIY TRBV6-5 13 NA
ASSRSRQGTSPLH TRBV14 13 NA
ASSSGGPIYEQY TRBV28 12 NA
ASSLEGTSGGFNEQF TRBV5-1 15 NA
ASSSRDSYEQY TRBV7-2 11 NA
ASWGGEDRVNQTQY TRBV19 14 NA
ASSLRRVDDGYT TRBV5-4 12 NA
ASSNQGGAGNTIY TRBV6-5 13 NA
ASRQQSNQPQH TRBV28 11 once
ASTKMDMENEKLF TRBV5-1 13 NA
ASSWRHLNTGELF TRBV11-2 13 once
ATKTRGGETQY TRBV19 11 NA
AWNPGQRNSPLH TRBV30 12 NA
ASSAGQVFGKLF TRBV25-1 12 NA
AIRPTGTGHYEQY TRBV10-3 13 NA
ASSLKGLGNSPLH TRBV7-6 13 NA
AVGANEKLF TRBV6-6 9 NA